This T cell receptor (beta chain) was identified in a study of breast tumors, draining lymph nodes, adjacent tissues (dated by TCRdb to between 2015 and 2016). Background on the whole study: Breast cancer patients provided tumor, adjacent nontumor tissue and axillary lymph nodes, and the study compared the TCR beta repertoires across these three sources. In human breast cancer, the study set out to evaluate how tumor, surrounding tissue and draining lymph node repertoires relate to one another and whether T cells may move between these sites.

Lymph node samples came from the axillary draining lymph nodes of breast cancer patients. CDR1 MNHNS and CDR2 SASEGT were looked up in the germline V gene. Between the V and J ends, shortened by 5 bases and 4 bases respectively, the junction contains 11 bases. Measured from the cysteine to the phenylalanine, the CDR3 is 14 residues long. Of all the DNA, just the CDR3 is kept, 42 bases in frame from base 1. The sample holds many counts of this clonotype. This clone's antigen is unknown. Nothing much larger sits one base from this clone, and base qualities are not available. TCRdb shows the sequencer as Illumina HiSeq 2000. Multiplex PCR amplification was used to generate the TCR beta chain libraries. The amplified TCR beta chain products were analyzed by high-throughput sequencing. TCRdb reprocessed the public reads (quality trimming at Q25 with fastp, clone calling with MiXCR) and kept in-frame beta chains. CDR3 protein sequences are deduplicated, and each keeps its most common genes and DNA. The sample table records about 130,000 distinct CDR3 sequences; over 20% of these occur just once. Around 2.2% of the sample rests with the top ten.

Here is what the overall study found, with its caveats: Tumors showed preferential V and J gene usage, and their T-cell repertoire diversity fell below that of lymph nodes yet above that of nontumor tissue. The data were judged consistent with most tumor T cells deriving from the lymph node and then expanding within tumor tissue. In luminal-like breast cancer, tumor and nontumor tissue repertoires resembled each other significantly more than in basal-like breast cancer. The study presented the conclusion that tumor T cells originate in lymph nodes as consistent with a hypothesis, not as something directly demonstrated.

Sequenced: axillary lymph node tissue. This receptor chain uses TRBV6-1 and TRBJ1-4; the D gene is unclear. The sequence derives from a female donor with breast cancer. Some clones in this sample may be carry-over from other donors' samples. At the DNA level, the sequence is TGTGCCAGCAGTAATAGTGATGTTAATGAAAAACTGTTTTTT. The resulting protein is CASSNSDVNEKLFF.